Following are 27 T cell receptor beta chains from one sample sequenced in a study of shared clonotypes between healthy human individuals. Profiled with immunoSEQ multiplex PCR; TCRdb holds only in-frame clones, not every one. The repertoire consists of approximately 2.5 million clones, with around nine tenths occurring once and the leading ten covering roughly 0.13%. The sample taken for sequencing was naive CD4+ T cells sorted from blood. The subset is: CD45RA+ positively selected. The receptors stem from a man aged 18 to 29 in good health.

This clone has only one observation. The gene calls are TRBV30 and TRBJ2-1; TRBD2 matches 16 bases. Germline V gene sequence: CDR1 GTSNPN, CDR2 SVGIG (reference sequence). V dropped 3 bases and J dropped 2; count of bases not matched to a gene: 4. The CDR3 covers 17 residues. The CDR3 nucleotides are TGTGCCTGGAGATCCGGGACTAGCGGGAGGGCCTACAATGAGCAGTTCTTC. As protein: CAWRSGTSGRAYNEQFF.

The rearrangement uses TRBV7-6 and TRBJ1-3; 8 bases match TRBD1. J was trimmed by 1 base and V by 1 base; bases with no gene match: 6. CDR3 length equals 17 residues. Per the germline V gene, CDR1 is SGHVS and CDR2 is FNYEAQ. CDR3 sequence: CASSLEGTGGSGNTIYF. Written as DNA, the CDR3 is TGTGCCAGCAGCTTAGAAGGAACAGGGGGTTCTGGAAACACCATATATTTT. The whole variable domain, remainder taken from reference TRBV7-6 and TRBJ1-3, is GAGVSQSPRYKVTKRGQDVALRCDPISGHVSLYWYRQALGQGPEFLTYFNYEAQQDKSGLPNDRFSAERPEGSISTLTIQRTEQRDSAMYRCASSLEGTGGSGNTIYFGEGSWLTVV.

The J gene is TRBJ2-3, the V gene TRBV4-1; 7 bases align to TRBD1. Losses at the gene ends were 4 bases for V and 9 bases for J; bases not matched to a gene: 7. The germline V gene has CDR1 MGHRA and CDR2 YSYEKL. The CDR3 sequence is 13 residues long. The CDR3, as DNA: TGCGCCAGCAGCCCGCCGGACAGGACCACGCAGTATTTT. It encodes CASSPPDRTTQYF.

V usage is TRBV15 and J usage is TRBJ2-5; D is unresolved. With 6 bases removed from V and 2 bases from J, the gap between germline ends came to 4 bases. The CDR3 runs 11 residues. Germline V gene sequence: CDR1 LNHNV, CDR2 YYDKDF (reference sequence). The CDR3 protein is CATRRQETQYF. CDR3 nucleotide sequence: TGTGCCACCAGACGGCAAGAGACCCAGTACTTC.

The rearrangement uses TRBV19 and TRBJ1-3; the D is unclear. CDR3 length equals 14 residues. The germline V gene has CDR1 LNHDA and CDR2 SQIVND (reference sequence). V was pared by 10 bases and J by 0 bases, with 13 bases between. Written as DNA, the CDR3 is TGTGCCACCTCTCATCTGTTCTCTGGAAACACCATATATTTT. Translation gives CATSHLFSGNTIYF.

The V call is TRBV19, the J call TRBJ1-2; D not resolved. The CDR3 runs to 15 residues. In germline, CDR1 is LNHDA, CDR2 SQIVND (reference sequence). Trimming cost V 5 bases and J 4 bases, with 17 bases left between them. CDR3 region: CASSPPGSPLYGYTF. Here the CDR3 DNA reads TGTGCCAGTAGTCCCCCGGGCTCTCCCCTCTATGGCTACACCTTC. The whole variable domain, remainder taken from reference TRBV19 and TRBJ1-2, is DGGITQSPKYLFRKEGQNVTLSCEQNLNHDAMYWYRQDPGQGLRLIYYSQIVNDFQKGDIAEGYSVSREKKESFPLTVTSAQKNPTAFYLCASSPPGSPLYGYTFGSGTRLTVV.

The chain is built from TRBV5-8 and TRBJ1-1; possible D gene TRBD1, 5 bases. Germline V lookup: CDR1 SGHTS, CDR2 YDEGEE. V was pared by 3 bases and J by 10 bases, with 16 bases between. CDR3 length equals 13 residues. The CDR3 nucleotides read TGTGCCAGCAGCTCGGGGACCATGGGGCGAGCTTTCTTT. Amino acid sequence: CASSSGTMGRAFF.

The chain employs TRBV30 and TRBJ2-1; TRBD2 matches 10 bases. With V trimmed by 2 bases and J by 5 bases, 6 bases remained unmatched. The length of the CDR3 is 15 residues. Germline CDR1 GTSNPN, CDR2 SVGIG (reference sequence). CDR3 loop: CAWSPGAGGNNEQFF. DNA for the CDR3: TGTGCCTGGAGTCCCGGAGCGGGGGGGAACAATGAGCAGTTCTTC.

This clone has only a few counts. This chain links TRBV6-6 with TRBJ1-6; maybe TRBD1 (5 bases). CDR1 and CDR2 from the germline V gene are MNHNY and SVGAGI (reference sequence). V lost 2 bases to trimming and J lost 9 bases, with 8 bases between them. This CDR3 is 13 amino acids long. This CDR3 is CASSYVGGSPLHF. In DNA form, the CDR3 reads TGTGCCAGCAGTTACGTCGGGGGTTCACCCCTCCACTTT.

The chain is built from TRBV12-2 and TRBJ2-1; the table names TRBD1, a call not compared with the DNA. TRBV12-2 is assigned pseudogene status. The CDR3 totals 16 residues. CDR3 in DNA: TGTGCAAGTCGCTTAGACGCCAGGGGGCGCGTCTATGAGCAGTTCTTC. Protein product: CASRLDARGRVYEQFF.

The chain employs TRBV5-4 and TRBJ1-2; 8 bases are a match to TRBD1. This CDR3 has 14 residues. J lost 8 bases, V lost 4 bases, and 10 bases had no gene match. The V gene's germline CDR1 is SGHNT and CDR2 YYREEE (reference sequence). This chain's CDR3 is CASSISNRGDGYTF. The CDR3 DNA reads as TGTGCCAGCAGCATCTCCAACAGGGGGGACGGCTACACCTTC.

The chain joins TRBV11-2 to TRBJ1-1; D remains ambiguous. The CDR3 is made up of 12 amino acids. Germline CDR1 reads SGHAT; CDR2 reads FQNNGV. Trimming stripped 8 bases from V and 11 bases from J, with 18 bases between. CDR3 region: CASENSGLVAFF. CDR3 in DNA: TGTGCCAGCGAGAACAGTGGATTGGTGGCTTTCTTT.

The genes are TRBV7-2 and TRBJ2-1; TRBD2 aligns across 11 bases. The CDR3 extends over 15 amino acids. Germline V lookup: CDR1 SGHTA, CDR2 FQGNSA. The ends lost 0 bases at V and 8 bases at J; junction bases unmatched: 3. The CDR3, as DNA: TGTGCCAGCAGCTTAGCTAGCGGGGGGGCCTATGAGCAGTTCTTC. This translates into CASSLASGGAYEQFF.

This chain links TRBV7-9 with TRBJ2-7; D is possibly TRBD2 (5 bases). The CDR3 contains 10 residues. The ends were cut back, 4 bases at V and 9 bases at J, with 7 bases in the middle. The germline gives CDR1 SEHNR, CDR2 FQNEAQ (reference sequence). For the CDR3, the DNA is TGTGCCAGCAGCTCCGGGGTGCAGTACTTC. Translated: CASSSGVQYF.

The chain couples TRBV6-5 to TRBJ2-7; D remains unclear. Germline values: CDR1 MNHEY, CDR2 SVGAGI. V gave up 4 bases and J gave up 7 bases, with 8 bases separating them. The CDR3 is made up of 11 amino acids. CDR3 nucleotides: TGTGCCAGCAGTTCCGGATGGGAGCAGTACTTC. It codes for CASSSGWEQYF.

This chain uses TRBV25-1 with TRBJ1-1; D call uncertain. Germline-derived CDR1 and CDR2 are MGHDK and SYGVNS. CDR3 length: 15 residues. V lost 3 bases and J lost 0, with 11 bases in between. The CDR3 here is CASSDPGSMNTEAFF. CDR3 bases: TGTGCCAGCAGTGATCCAGGTTCCATGAACACTGAAGCTTTCTTT.

This clone came up once. This chain joins TRBV19 and TRBJ1-5, with D maybe TRBD1 (5 bases). The germline V gene encodes CDR1 LNHDA and CDR2 SQIVND (reference sequence). The CDR3 is made up of 16 amino acids. The V end lost 1 base, the J end lost 7 bases, and 17 bases lay between the germline ends. For the CDR3, the DNA is TGTGCCAGTAGTATAGCCAGGCTAATAGCAGGGCAGCCCCAGCATTTT. Translated: CASSIARLIAGQPQHF.

The chain is built from TRBV6-5 and TRBJ1-1; D gene unclear. This CDR3 comprises 16 residues. The germline V and J ends were trimmed by 0 bases and 8 bases, with 19 bases remaining between them. Germline assignment: CDR1 MNHEY and CDR2 SVGAGI. CDR3 sequence: CASSYSTVRVGREAFF. As DNA, the CDR3 is TGTGCCAGCAGTTACTCGACGGTACGAGTGGGCAGAGAAGCTTTCTTT.

The chain links TRBV5-8 to TRBJ1-5; 7 nucleotides line up with TRBD1. Germline assignment: CDR1 SGHTS and CDR2 YDEGEE. The CDR3 has 16 amino acids. J gave up 1 base and V 1 base, and 5 bases lay outside the gene matches. The CDR3 nucleotides read TGTGCCAGCAGCTTGAAAAGGGGGCGAAGCAATCAGCCCCAGCATTTT. Translated: CASSLKRGRSNQPQHF.

The chain links TRBV4-1 to TRBJ1-4; D is unclear. Looked up from germline, CDR1 is MGHRA and CDR2 is YSYEKL. The CDR3 contains 15 residues. V was trimmed by 4 bases and J by 8 bases, leaving 17 bases between them. The CDR3 nucleotides read TGCGCCAGCAGCCCTACACAAACCCAAGAGGAAAAACTGTTTTTT. It encodes CASSPTQTQEEKLFF.

The chain has TRBV9 and TRBJ2-5, with 10 nucleotides matching TRBD2. The V and J ends lost 1 base and 5 bases, in that order; junction bases with no gene match: 5. In germline, CDR1 is SGDLS, CDR2 YYNGEE. This CDR3 comprises 15 residues. The CDR3 bases are TGTGCCAGCAGCGTAAGCGGGGGGGCCACGGAGACCCAGTACTTC. Translation: CASSVSGGATETQYF. The full variable domain, its missing parts supplied by reference TRBV9 and TRBJ2-5, is DSGVTQTPKHLITATGQRVTLRCSPRSGDLSVYWYQQSLDQGLQFLIQYYNGEERAKGNILERFSAQQFPDLHSELNLSSLELGDSALYFCASSVSGGATETQYFGPGTRLLVL.

This rearrangement joins TRBV5-1 to TRBJ2-3; 10 positions match TRBD2. Germline CDR1 SGHRS, CDR2 YFSETQ. The CDR3 contains 16 residues. The junction had 10 bases not matched to a gene; V was cut back by 4 bases and J by 5 bases. CDR3 sequence: CASSRGRTSGRDTQYF. Here the CDR3 DNA reads TGCGCCAGCAGCAGAGGACGGACTAGCGGCAGAGATACGCAGTATTTT.

V gene TRBV7-6 combines with J gene TRBJ2-2; D uncertain. CDR1 SGHVS and CDR2 FNYEAQ come from the germline V gene. The CDR3 sequence is 13 residues long. V lost 5 bases and J 0 bases, leaving 4 bases between the germline ends. CDR3 region: CASSRANTGELFF. CDR3 DNA sequence: TGTGCCAGCAGCCGGGCGAACACCGGGGAGCTGTTTTTT.

This chain links TRBV28 with TRBJ1-5, with D tentatively TRBD1 (5 bases). The germline gives CDR1 MDHEN, CDR2 SYDVKM. The CDR3 consists of 16 residues. V was clipped by 3 bases and J by 2 bases, with 14 bases between them. CDR3 sequence: CASSLLPATGNQPQHF. The CDR3, as DNA: TGTGCCAGCAGTTTGCTCCCTGCGACAGGCAATCAGCCCCAGCATTTT.

The table lists this clone with a few counts. The chain links TRBV14 to TRBJ1-6, with 7 bases identical to TRBD1. J gave up 1 base and V 3 bases, and 6 bases lay outside the gene matches. The CDR3 covers 17 residues. Germline V gene sequence: CDR1 SGHDN, CDR2 FVKESK. The CDR3 DNA follows: TGTGCCAGCAGCCAGTATACAGGGGTATCCTATAATTCACCCCTCCACTTT. It specifies CASSQYTGVSYNSPLHF.

The chain employs TRBV7-2 and TRBJ1-2; D remains unclear. The CDR3 runs 14 residues. V was clipped by 2 bases and J by 2 bases, with 9 bases between them. Germline CDR1 reads SGHTA; CDR2 reads FQGNSA. The CDR3 DNA follows: TGTGCCAGCAGCTTATTCTGGCAGAACTATGGCTACACCTTC. Its translation: CASSLFWQNYGYTF.

The J gene is TRBJ1-5, the V gene TRBV4-1; 8 nucleotides line up with TRBD1. The CDR3 consists of 19 residues. V trimming: 1 base; J trimming: 4 bases; junction bases outside the gene matches: 15. Germline V gives CDR1 MGHRA, CDR2 YSYEKL. The CDR3 is CASSQAAGGAYQINQPQHF. CDR3 coding DNA: TGCGCCAGCAGCCAAGCTGCAGGGGGCGCCTACCAAATAAATCAGCCCCAGCATTTT.